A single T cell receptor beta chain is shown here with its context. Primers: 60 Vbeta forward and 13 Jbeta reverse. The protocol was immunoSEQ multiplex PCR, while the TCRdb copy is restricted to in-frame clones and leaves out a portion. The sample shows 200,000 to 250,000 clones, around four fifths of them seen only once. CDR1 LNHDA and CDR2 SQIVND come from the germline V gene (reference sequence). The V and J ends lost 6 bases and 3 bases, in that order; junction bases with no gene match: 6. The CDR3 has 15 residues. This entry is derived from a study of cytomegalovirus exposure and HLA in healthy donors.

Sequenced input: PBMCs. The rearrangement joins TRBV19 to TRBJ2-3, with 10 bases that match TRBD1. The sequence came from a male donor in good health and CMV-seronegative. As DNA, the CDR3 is TGTGCCAGTAGCCAGACAGGGGGCACAACAGATACGCAGTATTTT. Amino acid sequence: CASSQTGGTTDTQYF.